The entry below describes one TCR beta chain. The sample is drawn from a study of PD-L1 blockade in urothelial cancer. At the level of the study: The patients' atezolizumab therapy, 1,200 mg intravenously every 3 weeks, started in the mid-2010s.

Time point defined: peripheral blood 6 weeks after treatment start. Each patient supplied 1 to 8 pretreatment and on-treatment samples. Sequencing used immunoSEQ multiplex PCR; TCRdb keeps in-frame clones, though not all of them. Of about 30,000 clones listed, 80% to 90% are singletons. The receptor was derived from a man at least 80 years old with urothelial cancer. The sample was PBMCs, taken around atezolizumab (anti-PD-L1) treatment.

The CDR3 DNA reads TGCGCCAGCAGTGCCGCTAGCGGGCCCTACGAGCAGTACTTC. This codes for CASSAASGPYEQYF. The V and J genes are TRBV10-1 and TRBJ2-7; TRBD2 aligns across 8 bases. V gave up 4 bases and J gave up 2 bases; unmatched junction bases: 4. CDR1 WNHNN and CDR2 SYGVQD come from the germline V gene (reference sequence). CDR3 size: 14 residues.